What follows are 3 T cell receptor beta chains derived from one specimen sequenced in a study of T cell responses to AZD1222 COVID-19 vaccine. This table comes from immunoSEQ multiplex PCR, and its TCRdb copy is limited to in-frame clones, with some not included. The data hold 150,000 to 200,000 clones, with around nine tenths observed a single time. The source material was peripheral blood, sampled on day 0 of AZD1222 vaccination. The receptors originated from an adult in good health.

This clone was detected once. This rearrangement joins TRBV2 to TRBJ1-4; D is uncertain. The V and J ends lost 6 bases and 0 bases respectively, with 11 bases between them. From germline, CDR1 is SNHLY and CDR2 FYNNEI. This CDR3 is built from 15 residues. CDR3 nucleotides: TGTGCCAGCAGGGCCGAATCTGCAACTAATGAAAAACTGTTTTTT. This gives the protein CASRAESATNEKLFF.

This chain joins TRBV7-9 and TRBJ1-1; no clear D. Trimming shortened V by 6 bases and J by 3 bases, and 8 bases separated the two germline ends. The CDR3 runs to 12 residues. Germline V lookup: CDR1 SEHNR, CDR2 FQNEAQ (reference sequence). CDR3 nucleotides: TGTGCCAGCAGTAGTACAGACACTGAAGCTTTCTTT. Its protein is CASSSTDTEAFF.

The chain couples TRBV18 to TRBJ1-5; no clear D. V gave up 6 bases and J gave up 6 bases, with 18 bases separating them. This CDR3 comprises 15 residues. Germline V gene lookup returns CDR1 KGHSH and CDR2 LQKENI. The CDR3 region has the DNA TGTGCCAGCTCCCTAATGCCGGGGATGGGTCAGCCCCAGCATTTT. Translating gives CASSLMPGMGQPQHF.